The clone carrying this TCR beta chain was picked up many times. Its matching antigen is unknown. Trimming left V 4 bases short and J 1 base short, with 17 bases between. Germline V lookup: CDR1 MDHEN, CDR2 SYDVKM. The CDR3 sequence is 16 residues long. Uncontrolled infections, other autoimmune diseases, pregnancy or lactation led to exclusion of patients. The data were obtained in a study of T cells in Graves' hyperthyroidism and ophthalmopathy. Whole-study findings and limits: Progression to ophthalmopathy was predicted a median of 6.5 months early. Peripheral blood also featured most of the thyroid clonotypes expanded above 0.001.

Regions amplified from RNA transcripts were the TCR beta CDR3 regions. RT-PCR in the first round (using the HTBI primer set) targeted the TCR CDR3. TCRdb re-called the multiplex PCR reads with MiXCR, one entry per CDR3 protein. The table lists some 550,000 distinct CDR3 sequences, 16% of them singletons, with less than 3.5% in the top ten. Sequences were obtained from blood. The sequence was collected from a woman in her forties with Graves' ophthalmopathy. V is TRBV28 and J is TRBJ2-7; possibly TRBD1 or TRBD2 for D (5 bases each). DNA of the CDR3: TGTGCCAGCAGTTACGGGACCTCTGCGTATTCCTACGAGCAGTACTTC. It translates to CASSYGTSAYSYEQYF.